This note documents a single TCR beta chain sequence. Its antigen is still unknown. No quality values exist for individual bases; no much larger clone is one base distant. This specimen comes from a study of T cell changes during pregnancy in multiple sclerosis (dated by TCRdb to about 2019). Regarding the research as a whole: Changes in the T cell repertoire over the course of pregnancy were examined in this study in women with multiple sclerosis.

The library was produced with the immunoSEQ multiplex PCR assay. The clones in this table, taken by TCRdb from immuneACCESS, are in-frame only. Not every clone is retained; where verified, under half of the shortfall comes from an unresolved V gene, and the cause of the rest is unknown. In this sample the table shows some 40,000 clones, roughly 89% of which occur a single time. 0.57% of the sample is held by the ten biggest clonotypes. The sequencing used CD4+ T cells from peripheral blood mononuclear cells, collected in the second trimester of pregnancy. This TCR derives from a female donor with multiple sclerosis, enrolled in a pregnancy study.

Read as DNA, the sequence is TGTGCCAGCAGCGGGAGCTCCTACAATGAGCAGTTCTTC. Translated, this is CASSGSSYNEQFF. Recombination linked TRBV7-2 to TRBJ2-1; a weak D assignment points to TRBD2 (5 bases agree). Spanning cysteine to phenylalanine, the CDR3 consists of 13 amino acids. The only DNA kept is the CDR3, 39 bases in frame from the first base. From a lookup of the germline V gene, CDR1 and CDR2 are SGHTA and FQGNSA. Relative to germline, V is 5 bases shorter and J is 0 bases shorter, with 5 bases between their ends.